This TCR beta chain was documented in a study of cytomegalovirus exposure and HLA in healthy donors. The V segment lost 0 bases and the J segment 6 bases; nucleotides outside the gene matches: 5. Germline V gene sequence: CDR1 SGHRS, CDR2 YFSETQ. There are 15 residues in the CDR3. 13 Jbeta primers and 60 Vbeta primers were used for the PCR. Repertoires were generated with immunoSEQ multiplex PCR, while TCRdb's copy carries only in-frame clones and drops some. The record lists 150,000 to 200,000 clones, of which the ten most abundant hold around 1.9%. The source material was PBMCs. This chain uses TRBV5-1 with TRBJ1-4; TRBD1 agrees at 7 bases. This receptor was taken from a man in his thirties or forties in good health and CMV-seronegative. CDR3: CASSLGETGYEKLFF. The CDR3 DNA follows: TGCGCCAGCAGCTTGGGTGAGACAGGGTATGAAAAACTGTTTTTT. Based on the CDR3 plus reference TRBV5-1 and TRBJ1-4, the full variable domain is KAGVTQTPRYLIKTRGQQVTLSCSPISGHRSVSWYQQTPGQGLQFLFEYFSETQRNKGNFPGRFSGRQFSNSRSEMNVSTLELGDSALYLCASSLGETGYEKLFFGSGTQLSVL.